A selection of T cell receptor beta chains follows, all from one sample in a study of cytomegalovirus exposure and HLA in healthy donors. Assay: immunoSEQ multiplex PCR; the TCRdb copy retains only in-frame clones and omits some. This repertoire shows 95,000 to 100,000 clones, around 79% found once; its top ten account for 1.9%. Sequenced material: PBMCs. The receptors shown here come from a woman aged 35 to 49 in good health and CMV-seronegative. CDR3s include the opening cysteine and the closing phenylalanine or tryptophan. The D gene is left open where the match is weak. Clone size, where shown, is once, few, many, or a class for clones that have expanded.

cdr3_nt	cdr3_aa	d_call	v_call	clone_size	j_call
TGTGCCAGCAGCAAACGGGGGACGATAGAGACCCAGTACTTC	CASSKRGTIETQYF	NA	TRBV11-3	NA	TRBJ2-5
TGTGCCAGCAGCCTACTCGCGGGGCCCTACGAGCAGTACTTC	CASSLLAGPYEQYF	NA	TRBV7-9	NA	TRBJ2-7
TGTGCCAGCAGCCGCAGGGGGAACGAGCAGTTCTTC	CASSRRGNEQFF	TRBD1	TRBV7-8	NA	TRBJ2-1
TGCAGCGTATCGACTAGCGGGAGTAGCGGGGAGCTGTTTTTT	CSVSTSGSSGELFF	TRBD2	TRBV29-1	NA	TRBJ2-2
TGTGCCAGCAGCTTGGCCGGGGAGGCCCGTTACAATGAGCAGTTCTTC	CASSLAGEARYNEQFF	NA	TRBV5-5	NA	TRBJ2-1
TGCGCCAGCAGCCACACCGGGACAGGGACCACTGAAGCTTTCTTT	CASSHTGTGTTEAFF	TRBD1	TRBV4-3	few	TRBJ1-1
TGTGCCAGCAGCTTAATTCCCGGGACTAGCGATTACAATGAGCAGTTCTTC	CASSLIPGTSDYNEQFF	TRBD2	TRBV11-1	NA	TRBJ2-1
TGTGCCAGTAGGATCCGGAGCTCCTACAATGAGCAGTTCTTC	CASRIRSSYNEQFF	NA	TRBV19	NA	TRBJ2-1
TGCGCCAGCAGCTCCATAGTTTCTGAGACCCAGTACTTC	CASSSIVSETQYF	NA	TRBV5-1	NA	TRBJ2-5
TGTGCCAGCAGCTTAGCAGGGGGAAGTGGAATCACTGAAGCTTTCTTT	CASSLAGGSGITEAFF	NA	TRBV7-9	NA	TRBJ1-1
TGCGCCAGCAGTGAGTCTTGGAGCGGGATAGGGGCCAATGAGCAGTTCTTC	CASSESWSGIGANEQFF	TRBD2	TRBV10-2	NA	TRBJ2-1
TGTGCTAGTGGTGCTAGCGGGAGCGGTGAGCAGTTCTTC	CASGASGSGEQFF	TRBD2	TRBV12-5	NA	TRBJ2-1
TGTGCCAGCAGTTTCCCCTGGACAGGGCCGAACACCGGGGAGCTGTTTTTT	CASSFPWTGPNTGELFF	TRBD1	TRBV28	few	TRBJ2-2
TGCGCCAGCAGCCAAGATCGGGCAGGAGGAACCTACGAGCAGTACTTC	CASSQDRAGGTYEQYF	NA	TRBV4-1	NA	TRBJ2-7
TGTGCCAGCAGTTTCCAGGGGCCCAATGAGCAGTTCTTC	CASSFQGPNEQFF	NA	TRBV28	once	TRBJ2-1
TGTGCCAGCAGCTTAGGGACTGGCTCCTACAATGAGCAGTTCTTC	CASSLGTGSYNEQFF	NA	TRBV11-2	few	TRBJ2-1
TGTGCCTGGAGTGGACAGGGGGAATCACCCCTCCACTTT	CAWSGQGESPLHF	TRBD1	TRBV30	NA	TRBJ1-6